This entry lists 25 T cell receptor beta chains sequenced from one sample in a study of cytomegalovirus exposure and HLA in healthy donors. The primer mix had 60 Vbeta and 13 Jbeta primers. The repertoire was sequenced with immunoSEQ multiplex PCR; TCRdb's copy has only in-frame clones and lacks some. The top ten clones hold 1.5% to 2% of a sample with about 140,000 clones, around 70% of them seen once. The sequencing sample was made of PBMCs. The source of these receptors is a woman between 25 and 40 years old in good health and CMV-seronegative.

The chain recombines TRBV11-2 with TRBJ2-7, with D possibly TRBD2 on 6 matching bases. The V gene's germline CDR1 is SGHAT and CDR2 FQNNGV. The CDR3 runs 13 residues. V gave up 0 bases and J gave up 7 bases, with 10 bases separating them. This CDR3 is CASSLDLGGEQYF. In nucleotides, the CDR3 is TGTGCCAGCAGCTTAGATCTTGGGGGGGAGCAGTACTTC.

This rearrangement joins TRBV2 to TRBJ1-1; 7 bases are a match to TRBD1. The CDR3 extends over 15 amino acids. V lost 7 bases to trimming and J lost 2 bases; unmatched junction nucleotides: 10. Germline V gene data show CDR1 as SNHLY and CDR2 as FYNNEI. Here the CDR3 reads CASKSRQGLNTEAFF. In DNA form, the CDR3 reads TGTGCCAGCAAGTCGAGACAGGGACTTAACACTGAAGCTTTCTTT.

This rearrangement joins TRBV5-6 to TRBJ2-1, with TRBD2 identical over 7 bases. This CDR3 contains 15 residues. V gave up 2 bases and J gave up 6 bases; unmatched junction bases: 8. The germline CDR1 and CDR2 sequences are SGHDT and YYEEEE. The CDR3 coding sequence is TGTGCCAGCAGCTTTGGACTAGTTAACGCCAATGAGCAGTTCTTC. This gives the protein CASSFGLVNANEQFF.

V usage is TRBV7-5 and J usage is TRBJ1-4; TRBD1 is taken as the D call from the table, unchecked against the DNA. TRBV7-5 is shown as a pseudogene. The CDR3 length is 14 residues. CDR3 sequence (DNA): TGTGCCAGCAGCTCACAGGGGGCCAGTGAAAAACTGTTTTTT. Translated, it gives CASSSQGASEKLFF.

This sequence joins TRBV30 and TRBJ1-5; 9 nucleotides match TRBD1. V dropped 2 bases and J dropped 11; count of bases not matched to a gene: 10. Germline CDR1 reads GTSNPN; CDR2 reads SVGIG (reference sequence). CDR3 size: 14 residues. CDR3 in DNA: TGTGCCTGGAGTCCGGGACAGGGCGCGGAGGCCCAGCATTTT. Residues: CAWSPGQGAEAQHF.

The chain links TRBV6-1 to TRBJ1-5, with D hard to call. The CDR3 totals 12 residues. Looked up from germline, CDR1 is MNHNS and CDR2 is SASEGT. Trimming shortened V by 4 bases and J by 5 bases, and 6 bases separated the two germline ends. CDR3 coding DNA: TGTGCCAGCAGTGTGAGTGATCAGCCCCAGCATTTT. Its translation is CASSVSDQPQHF.

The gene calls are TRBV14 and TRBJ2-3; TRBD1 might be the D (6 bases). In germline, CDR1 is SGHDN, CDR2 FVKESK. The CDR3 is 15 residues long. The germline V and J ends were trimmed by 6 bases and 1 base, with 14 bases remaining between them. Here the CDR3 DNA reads TGTGCCAGCAGTCAGGGGCGGGTCCGCACAGATACGCAGTATTTT. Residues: CASSQGRVRTDTQYF.

CDR3 loop: CASSRPVLGYGYTF. The DNA of the CDR3 is TGTGCCAGCAGCCGTCCGGTTCTTGGCTATGGCTACACCTTC. The V gene is TRBV5-6, the J gene TRBJ1-2; D is undetermined. Germline V CDR1 and CDR2: SGHDT, YYEEEE. The CDR3 has 14 amino acids. The V end lost 4 bases, the J end lost 4 bases, and 14 bases lay between the germline ends.

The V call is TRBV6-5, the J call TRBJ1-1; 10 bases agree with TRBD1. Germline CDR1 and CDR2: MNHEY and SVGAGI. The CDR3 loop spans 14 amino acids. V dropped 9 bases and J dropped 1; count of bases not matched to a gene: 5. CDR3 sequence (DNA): TGTGCCAGTTTAAGACAGGGGGCGAACACTGAAGCTTTCTTT. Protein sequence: CASLRQGANTEAFF.

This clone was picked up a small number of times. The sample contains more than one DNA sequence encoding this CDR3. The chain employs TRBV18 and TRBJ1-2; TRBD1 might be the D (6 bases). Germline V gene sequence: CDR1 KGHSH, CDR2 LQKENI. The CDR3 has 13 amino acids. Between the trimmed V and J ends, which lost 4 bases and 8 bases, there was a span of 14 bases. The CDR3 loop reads CASSQDRDTGYTF. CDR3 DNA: TGTGCCAGCTCACAAGACCGGGACACGGGCTACACCTTC.

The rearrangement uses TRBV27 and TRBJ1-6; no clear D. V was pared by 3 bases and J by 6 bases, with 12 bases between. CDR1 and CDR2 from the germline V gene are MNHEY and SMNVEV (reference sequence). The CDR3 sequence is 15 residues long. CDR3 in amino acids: CASSFEGISNSPLHF. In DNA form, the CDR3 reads TGTGCCAGCAGTTTCGAGGGAATATCTAATTCACCCCTCCACTTT.

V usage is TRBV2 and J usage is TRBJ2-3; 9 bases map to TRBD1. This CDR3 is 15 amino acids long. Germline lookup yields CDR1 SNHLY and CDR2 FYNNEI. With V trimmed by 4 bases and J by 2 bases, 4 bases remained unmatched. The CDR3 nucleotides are TGTGCCAGCAGTGGGACAGGGGCTTACACAGATACGCAGTATTTT. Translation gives CASSGTGAYTDTQYF.

CDR3 DNA sequence: TGTGCCAGCTTACGGGAGGGACAGCCCACAGATACGCAGTATTTT. It yields the protein CASLREGQPTDTQYF. The chain carries TRBV7-9 and TRBJ2-3, with a weak D call TRBD2 (8 bases). The CDR3 length is 15 residues. The germline V and J ends were trimmed by 8 bases and 2 bases, with 17 bases remaining between them. Germline V gene data show CDR1 as SEHNR and CDR2 as FQNEAQ (reference sequence).

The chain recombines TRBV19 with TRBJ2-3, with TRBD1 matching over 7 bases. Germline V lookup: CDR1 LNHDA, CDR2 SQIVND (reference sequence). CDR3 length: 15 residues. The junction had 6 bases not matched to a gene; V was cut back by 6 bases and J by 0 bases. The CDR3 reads CASRLQGSSTDTQYF. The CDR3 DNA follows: TGTGCCAGTAGGCTACAGGGGTCCAGCACAGATACGCAGTATTTT.

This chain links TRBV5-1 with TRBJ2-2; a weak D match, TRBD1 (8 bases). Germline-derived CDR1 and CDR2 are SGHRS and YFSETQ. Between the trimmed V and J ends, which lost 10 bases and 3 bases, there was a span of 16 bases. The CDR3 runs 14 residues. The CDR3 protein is CASGGGSDTGELFF. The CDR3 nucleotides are TGCGCCTCAGGGGGCGGGAGTGACACCGGGGAGCTGTTTTTT. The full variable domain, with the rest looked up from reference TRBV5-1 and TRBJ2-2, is KAGVTQTPRYLIKTRGQQVTLSCSPISGHRSVSWYQQTPGQGLQFLFEYFSETQRNKGNFPGRFSGRQFSNSRSEMNVSTLELGDSALYLCASGGGSDTGELFFGEGSRLTVL.

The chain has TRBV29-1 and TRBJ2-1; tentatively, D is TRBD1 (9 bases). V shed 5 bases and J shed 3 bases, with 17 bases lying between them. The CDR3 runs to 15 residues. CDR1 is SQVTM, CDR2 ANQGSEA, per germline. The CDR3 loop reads CSVNRGRGDYNEQFF. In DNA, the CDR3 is TGCAGCGTTAACAGGGGGCGGGGGGACTACAATGAGCAGTTCTTC.

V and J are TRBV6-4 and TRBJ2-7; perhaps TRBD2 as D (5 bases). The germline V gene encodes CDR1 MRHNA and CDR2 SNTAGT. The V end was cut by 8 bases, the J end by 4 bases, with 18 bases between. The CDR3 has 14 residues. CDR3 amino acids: CASGGGASRYEQYF. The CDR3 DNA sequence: TGTGCCAGCGGAGGCGGTGCCAGTAGGTACGAGCAGTACTTC.

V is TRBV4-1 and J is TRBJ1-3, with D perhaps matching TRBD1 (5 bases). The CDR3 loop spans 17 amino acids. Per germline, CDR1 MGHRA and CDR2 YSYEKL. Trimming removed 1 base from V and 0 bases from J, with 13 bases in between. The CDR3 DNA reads TGCGCCAGCAGCCAAGCTCCCGACAGTTCCTCTGGAAACACCATATATTTT. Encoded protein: CASSQAPDSSSGNTIYF.

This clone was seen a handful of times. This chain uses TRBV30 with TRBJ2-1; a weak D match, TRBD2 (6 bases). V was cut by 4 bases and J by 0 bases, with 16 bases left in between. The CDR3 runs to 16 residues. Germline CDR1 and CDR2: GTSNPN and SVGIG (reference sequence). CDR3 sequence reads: CAWNMGLQSSYNEQFF. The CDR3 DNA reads TGTGCCTGGAATATGGGACTTCAGAGCTCCTACAATGAGCAGTTCTTC.

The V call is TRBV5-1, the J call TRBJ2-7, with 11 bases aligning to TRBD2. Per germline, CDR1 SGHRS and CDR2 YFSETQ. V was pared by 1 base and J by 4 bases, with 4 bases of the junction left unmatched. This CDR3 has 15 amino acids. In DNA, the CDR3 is TGCGCCAGCAGCTTGCTAGCGGGAGGTATGTACGAGCAGTACTTC. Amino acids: CASSLLAGGMYEQYF.

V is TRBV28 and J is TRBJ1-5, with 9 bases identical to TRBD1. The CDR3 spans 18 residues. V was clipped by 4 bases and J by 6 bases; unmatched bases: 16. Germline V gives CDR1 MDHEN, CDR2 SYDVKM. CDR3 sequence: CASSSKERQGGLGQPQHF. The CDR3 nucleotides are TGTGCCAGCAGTTCGAAGGAAAGACAGGGGGGATTGGGTCAGCCCCAGCATTTT.

CDR3 nucleotide sequence: TGTGCCAGCAGGGGAGAGGCAGGTGGTACTGAAGCTTTCTTT. Encoded protein: CASRGEAGGTEAFF. The chain uses TRBV6-5 and TRBJ1-1; D ambiguous. Trimming took off 6 bases at V and 5 bases at J, with 16 bases between the two ends. The CDR3 consists of 14 residues. Germline-derived CDR1 and CDR2 are MNHEY and SVGAGI.

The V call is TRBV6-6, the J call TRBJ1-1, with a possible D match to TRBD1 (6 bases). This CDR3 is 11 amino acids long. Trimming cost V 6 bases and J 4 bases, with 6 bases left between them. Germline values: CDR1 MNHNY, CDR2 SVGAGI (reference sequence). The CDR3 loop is CASRDSTEAFF. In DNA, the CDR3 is TGTGCCAGCAGGGACAGCACTGAAGCTTTCTTT.

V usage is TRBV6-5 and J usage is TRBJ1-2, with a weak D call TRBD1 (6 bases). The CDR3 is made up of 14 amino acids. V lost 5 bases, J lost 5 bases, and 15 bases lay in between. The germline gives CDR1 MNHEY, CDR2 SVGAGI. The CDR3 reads CASSRQDPPYGYTF. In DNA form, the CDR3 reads TGTGCCAGCAGTCGACAGGATCCCCCTTATGGCTACACCTTC.

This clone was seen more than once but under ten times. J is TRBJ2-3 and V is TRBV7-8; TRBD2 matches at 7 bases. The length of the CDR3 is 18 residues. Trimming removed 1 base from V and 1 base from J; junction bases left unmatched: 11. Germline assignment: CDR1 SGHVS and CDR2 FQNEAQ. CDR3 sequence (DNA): TGTGCCAGCAGCTTAGACTTCTGGGAGGGCCGTCGCACAGATACGCAGTATTTT. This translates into CASSLDFWEGRRTDTQYF.